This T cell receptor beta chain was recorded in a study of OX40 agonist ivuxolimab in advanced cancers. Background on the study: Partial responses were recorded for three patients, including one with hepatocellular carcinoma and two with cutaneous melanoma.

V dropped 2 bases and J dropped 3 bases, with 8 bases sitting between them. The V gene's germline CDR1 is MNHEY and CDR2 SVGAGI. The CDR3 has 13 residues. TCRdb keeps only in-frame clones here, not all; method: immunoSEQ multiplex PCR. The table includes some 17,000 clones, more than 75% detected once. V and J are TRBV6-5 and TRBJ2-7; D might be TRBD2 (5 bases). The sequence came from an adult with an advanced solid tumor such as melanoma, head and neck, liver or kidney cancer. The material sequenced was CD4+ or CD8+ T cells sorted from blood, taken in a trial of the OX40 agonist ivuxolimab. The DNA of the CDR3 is TGTGCCAGCAGTTACATCGGGAACTACGAGCAGTACTTC. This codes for CASSYIGNYEQYF.